This T cell receptor (beta chain) stems from a study of blood T cell repertoires in COVID-19. Overall study context: Some COVID-19 samples were acute and others convalescent; all came from the United States, Italy and Spain. T cells, B-cell-depleted T cells, or PBMCs supplied cDNA or gDNA.

In the original workflow: From reference gene primer amplification, estimates of nucleated cell counts were derived. Sequencing used immunoSEQ multiplex PCR; TCRdb keeps in-frame clones, though not all of them. D and trimming come from the DNA, and the V and J calls and clone size come from that table. Altogether 75,000 or so clones are present, 84% being singletons, with the ten largest covering 3% to 4%. CDR3 size: 13 residues. Trimming left V 2 bases short and J 1 base short, with 4 bases between. Germline V gene sequence: CDR1 KGHDR, CDR2 SFDVKD. This chain uses TRBV24-1 with TRBJ1-2; the D is unclear. The source material was peripheral blood. The receptor was derived from a man in his forties or fifties with acute or convalescent COVID-19. The CDR3 DNA reads as TGTGCCACCAGTGATTCAGATAACTATGGCTACACCTTC. Protein: CATSDSDNYGYTF.